This T cell receptor (beta chain) emerged from a study of blood T cells in healthy people across ages. Regarding the study as a whole: Not knowing donor CMV status may have confounded expanded clonotype changes.

A second PCR of roughly 7 to 11 cycles used a sample-barcoded 5' primer and a J-beta primer mix. TCRdb reanalysed the 5' RACE reads using MiXCR and keeps one entry per CDR3 protein. The profile shows approximately 900,000 distinct CDR3 sequences, under 50% of them singletons. Germline-derived CDR1 and CDR2 are SGHDN and FVKESK. This CDR3 comprises 16 residues. This clonotype was counted between two and nine times. Its antigen is still unknown. An end of the junction differs from the germline gene, which may be a read error. This receptor was obtained from a man aged 30 to 45 in good health. The J gene is TRBJ2-7, the V gene TRBV14; no reliable D call. Sequenced: blood. CDR3 sequence: CASSQDGSPSSYEQYF. The CDR3 DNA is TGTGCCAGCAGTCAAGACGGTTCCCCGAGCTCCTACGAGCAGTACTTC.